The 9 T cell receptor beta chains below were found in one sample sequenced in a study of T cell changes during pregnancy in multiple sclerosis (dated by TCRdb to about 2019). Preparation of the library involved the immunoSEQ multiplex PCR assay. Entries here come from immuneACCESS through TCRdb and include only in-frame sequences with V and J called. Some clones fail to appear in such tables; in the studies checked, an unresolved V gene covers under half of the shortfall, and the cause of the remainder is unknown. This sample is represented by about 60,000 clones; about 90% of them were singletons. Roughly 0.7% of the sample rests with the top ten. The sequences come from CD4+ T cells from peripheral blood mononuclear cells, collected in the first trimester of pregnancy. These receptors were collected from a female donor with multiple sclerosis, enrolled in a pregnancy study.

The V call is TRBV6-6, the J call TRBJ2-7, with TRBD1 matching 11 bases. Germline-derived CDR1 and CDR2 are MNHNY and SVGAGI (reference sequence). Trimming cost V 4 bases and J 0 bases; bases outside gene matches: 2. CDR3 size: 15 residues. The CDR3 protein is CASSSGTGGSYEQYF. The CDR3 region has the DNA TGTGCCAGCAGTTCCGGGACAGGGGGCTCCTACGAGCAGTACTTC.

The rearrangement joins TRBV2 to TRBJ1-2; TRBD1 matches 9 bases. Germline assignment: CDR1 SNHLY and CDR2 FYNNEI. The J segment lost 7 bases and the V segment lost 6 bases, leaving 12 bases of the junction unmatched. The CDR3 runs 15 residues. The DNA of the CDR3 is TGTGCCAGCAGCCCAAGGTCCGGGACAGGGAGTGGCTACACCTTC. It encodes CASSPRSGTGSGYTF.

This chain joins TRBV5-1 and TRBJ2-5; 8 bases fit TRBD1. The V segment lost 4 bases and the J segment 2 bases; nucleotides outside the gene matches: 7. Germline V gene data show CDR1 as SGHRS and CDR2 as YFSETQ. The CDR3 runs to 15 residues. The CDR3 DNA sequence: TGCGCCAGCAGCCGGAGGGGACAGGAGCAAGAGACCCAGTACTTC. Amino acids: CASSRRGQEQETQYF.

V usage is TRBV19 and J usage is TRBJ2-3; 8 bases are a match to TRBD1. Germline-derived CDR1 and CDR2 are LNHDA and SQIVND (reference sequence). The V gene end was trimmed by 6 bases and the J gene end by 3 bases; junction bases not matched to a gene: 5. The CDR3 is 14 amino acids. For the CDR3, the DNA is TGTGCCAGTAGCCGGACAGGGTTAACAGATACGCAGTATTTT. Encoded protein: CASSRTGLTDTQYF.

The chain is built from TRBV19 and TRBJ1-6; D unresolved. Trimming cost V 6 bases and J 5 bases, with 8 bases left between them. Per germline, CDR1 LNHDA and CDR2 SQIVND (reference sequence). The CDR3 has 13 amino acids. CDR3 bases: TGTGCCAGTAGACTGCAGGATAATTCACCCCTCCACTTT. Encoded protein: CASRLQDNSPLHF.

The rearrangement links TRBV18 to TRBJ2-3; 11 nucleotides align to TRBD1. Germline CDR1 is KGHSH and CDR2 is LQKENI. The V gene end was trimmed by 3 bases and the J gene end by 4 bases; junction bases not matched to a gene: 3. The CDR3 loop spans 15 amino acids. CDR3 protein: CASSPGQGAADTQYF. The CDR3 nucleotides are TGTGCCAGCTCACCCGGACAGGGGGCCGCAGATACGCAGTATTTT.

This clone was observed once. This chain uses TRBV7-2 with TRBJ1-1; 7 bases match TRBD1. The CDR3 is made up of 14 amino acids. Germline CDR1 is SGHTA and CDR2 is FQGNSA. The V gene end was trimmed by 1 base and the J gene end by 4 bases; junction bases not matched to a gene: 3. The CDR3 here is CASSLEGAVTEAFF. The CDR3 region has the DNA TGTGCCAGCAGCTTAGAGGGGGCGGTCACTGAAGCTTTCTTT.

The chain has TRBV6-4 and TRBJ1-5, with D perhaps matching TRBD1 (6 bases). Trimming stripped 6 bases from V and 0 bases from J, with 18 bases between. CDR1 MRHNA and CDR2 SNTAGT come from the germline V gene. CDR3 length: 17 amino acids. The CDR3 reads CASRERDRKNSNQPQHF. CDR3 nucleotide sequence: TGTGCCAGCAGGGAGCGTGACAGGAAAAATAGCAATCAGCCCCAGCATTTT.

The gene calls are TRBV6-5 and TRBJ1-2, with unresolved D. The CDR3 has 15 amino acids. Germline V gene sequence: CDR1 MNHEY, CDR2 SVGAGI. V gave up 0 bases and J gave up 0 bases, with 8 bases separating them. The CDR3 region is CASSYSRGANYGYTF. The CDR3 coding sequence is TGTGCCAGCAGTTACTCTCGGGGAGCTAACTATGGCTACACCTTC.